This entry lists 13 T cell receptor beta chains sequenced from one sample in a study of regulatory T cells in long-lasting Graves disease. Time point noted: persistent/refractory GD, antithyroid drugs over 5 years with positive TRAb. The TCR library was made from RNA that had been extracted from PBMCs in TRIzol. Researchers made TCR beta libraries by using iRepertoire HTBI primers and running Arm-PCR on CDR3 regions. A single record per CDR3 protein comes from TCRdb applying MiXCR to the multiplex PCR reads. The repertoire includes about 400,000 distinct CDR3 sequences, under 25% of them detected once, and under 25% sits in the top ten. The input for sequencing was peripheral blood mononuclear cells (PBMCs), taken when the disease was refractory, from a patient treated with antithyroid drugs. The receptors derive from a female donor with Graves disease.

This clonotype was counted many times. The chain uses TRBV7-2 and TRBJ2-5; maybe TRBD1 (5 bases). The CDR3 has 15 amino acids. Deletions cut 1 base from V and 1 base from J, with 10 bases between. CDR1 and CDR2 (germline): SGHTA, FQGNSA. The CDR3 loop is CASSLDLGAQETQYF. The CDR3 region has the DNA TGTGCCAGCAGCTTAGACCTAGGGGCCCAAGAGACCCAGTACTTC.

This clonotype was found once. The chain has TRBV20-1 and TRBJ1-5; no definite D call. The CDR3 has 15 residues. Germline values: CDR1 DFQATT, CDR2 SNEGSKA (reference sequence). V gave up 1 base and J gave up 5 bases, with 15 bases separating them. The CDR3 protein is CSARVNVPGDQPQHF. DNA for the CDR3: TGCAGTGCTAGAGTTAACGTCCCAGGTGATCAGCCCCAGCATTTT.

This clonotype was picked up a small number of times. This rearrangement joins TRBV7-2 to TRBJ1-2; 8 bases align to TRBD1. Trimming took 0 bases from V and 4 from J; bases not matched to a gene: 7. The CDR3 totals 16 residues. CDR1 and CDR2 (germline): SGHTA, FQGNSA. Here the CDR3 reads CASSLASGGAGYGYTF. The CDR3 nucleotides read TGTGCCAGCAGCTTAGCCTCAGGGGGCGCCGGCTATGGCTACACCTTC.

This clonotype has a count of ten or more. The gene calls are TRBV29-1 and TRBJ1-1, with a possible D match to TRBD1 (6 bases). Germline V lookup: CDR1 SQVTM, CDR2 ANQGSEA. Trimming removed 0 bases at V and 0 bases at J, with 11 bases between. The CDR3 extends over 15 amino acids. This chain's CDR3 is CSVEDAGEVNTEAFF. CDR3 nucleotide sequence: TGCAGCGTTGAAGATGCAGGGGAGGTGAACACTGAAGCTTTCTTT.

In its sample, this clonotype was seen a few times. This chain uses TRBV6-6 with TRBJ2-7, with D unclear. Trimming left V 7 bases short and J 3 bases short, with 7 bases between. Germline V CDR1 and CDR2: MNHNY, SVGAGI (reference sequence). The CDR3 runs to 11 residues. In DNA, the CDR3 is TGTGCCAGCACAACTCTCTACGAGCAGTACTTC. Translating gives CASTTLYEQYF.

This clonotype has more than one count but fewer than ten. The J gene is TRBJ1-1, the V gene TRBV6-1; D possibly corresponds to TRBD1 (5 bases). This CDR3 is built from 14 residues. The V gene lost 6 bases and the J gene lost 0 bases, with 11 bases spanning the gap. Germline V CDR1 and CDR2: MNHNS, SASEGT. The CDR3 nucleotides read TGTGCCAGCAGGCACGGGACGGTGAACACTGAAGCTTTCTTT. Protein sequence: CASRHGTVNTEAFF.

This chain connects TRBV7-2 to TRBJ1-2; TRBD1 might be the D (5 bases). The CDR3 is 14 residues long. CDR1 SGHTA and CDR2 FQGNSA come from the germline V gene. Trimming stripped 6 bases from V and 8 bases from J, with 19 bases between. CDR3 DNA: TGTGCCAGCAGTCAAGTCGGGGGTCCGGGCGGCTACACCTTC. Protein sequence: CASSQVGGPGGYTF.

There are many counts of this clonotype. In DNA, the CDR3 is TGTGCCAGCAGTCCCGGGACAGGGAAGCAGCCCCAGCATTTT. Its protein is CASSPGTGKQPQHF. The chain recombines TRBV6-1 with TRBJ1-5; 9 bases agree with TRBD1. V lost 5 bases to trimming and J lost 7 bases; unmatched junction nucleotides: 6. The CDR3 runs 14 residues. CDR1 is MNHNS, CDR2 SASEGT, per germline.

This clonotype has at least ten counts. This rearrangement joins TRBV2 to TRBJ1-4; D remains unclear. Germline assignment: CDR1 SNHLY and CDR2 FYNNEI. The ends were cut back, 8 bases at V and 7 bases at J, with 14 bases in the middle. This CDR3 has 13 residues. The CDR3 DNA is TGTGCCAGCGGAGGCCAATTTGCTGAAAAACTGTTTTTT. It encodes CASGGQFAEKLFF. Full variable domain (rest looked up from reference TRBV2 and TRBJ1-4): EPEVTQTPSHQVTQMGQEVILRCVPISNHLYFYWYRQILGQKVEFLVSFYNNEISEKSEIFDDQFSVERPDGSNFTLKIRSTKLEDSAMYFCASGGQFAEKLFFGSGTQLSVL.

The gene calls are TRBV19 and TRBJ1-5; D remains unclear. CDR3 length equals 13 residues. The ends were cut back, 3 bases at V and 6 bases at J, with 9 bases in the middle. The V gene's germline CDR1 is LNHDA and CDR2 SQIVND (reference sequence). Written as DNA, the CDR3 is TGTGCCAGTAGTATGGACTCTATTCAGCCCCAGCATTTT. This codes for CASSMDSIQPQHF.

This clonotype came up a few times. The chain uses TRBV2 and TRBJ2-3; the D gene is possibly TRBD2 (5 bases). There are 13 residues in the CDR3. V was pared by 8 bases and J by 6 bases, with 15 bases between. Germline CDR1 is SNHLY and CDR2 is FYNNEI. The CDR3 nucleotides read TGTGCCAGCGGAGGATCGCCAGTGGATACGCAGTATTTT. Encoded protein: CASGGSPVDTQYF.

The chain joins TRBV7-2 to TRBJ1-5; D is unresolved. This CDR3 spans 13 amino acids. The ends were cut back, 1 base at V and 5 bases at J, with 6 bases in the middle. The V gene's germline CDR1 is SGHTA and CDR2 FQGNSA. Here the CDR3 DNA reads TGTGCCAGCAGCTTAGATCTGCATCAGCCCCAGCATTTT. Translated: CASSLDLHQPQHF.

This rearrangement joins TRBV28 to TRBJ2-1; D perhaps matches TRBD1 (6 bases). Germline V gives CDR1 MDHEN, CDR2 SYDVKM. The CDR3 has 16 residues. V lost 5 bases, J lost 0 bases, and 14 bases lay in between. The CDR3 DNA is TGTGCCAGCAGTGACTCAGGGGTAAGCTCCTACAATGAGCAGTTCTTC. Residues: CASSDSGVSSYNEQFF.